Listed below are T cell receptor beta chains from one sample, sequenced in a study of blood T cell repertoires in COVID-19. Profiling relied on immunoSEQ multiplex PCR, and the TCRdb table lists in-frame clones only, not all of them. The sample records hundreds of thousands of clones, more than 75% being singletons. The sequenced sample was PBMCs or T cells enriched from blood (not recorded which). The receptors come from a man aged 30 to 45 who had recovered from COVID-19. Both conserved end residues are part of each CDR3. A D gene is named only where the DNA matches it firmly. Rows may omit the clone size; those that give it use once, few, many or a size class.

clone size: NA; J gene: TRBJ1-5; D gene: NA; V gene: TRBV7-8; CDR3 protein: CASSPREGAQPQHF; CDR3 DNA: TGTGCCAGCAGCCCACGGGAGGGAGCTCAGCCCCAGCATTTT
clone size: NA; J gene: TRBJ1-2; D gene: NA; V gene: TRBV7-9; CDR3 protein: CASSTASKPAGGYTF; CDR3 DNA: TGTGCCAGCAGCACAGCCTCAAAGCCCGCCGGTGGCTACACCTTC
clone size: NA; J gene: TRBJ2-2; D gene: TRBD1; V gene: TRBV5-4; CDR3 protein: CASSCTGGPGELFF; CDR3 DNA: TGTGCCAGCAGCTGTACAGGGGGCCCCGGGGAGCTGTTTTTT
clone size: NA; J gene: TRBJ1-1; D gene: NA; V gene: TRBV27; CDR3 protein: CASSLRQNGLMNTEAFF; CDR3 DNA: TGTGCCAGCAGTCTAAGACAGAATGGGCTTATGAACACTGAAGCTTTCTTT
clone size: few; J gene: TRBJ1-3; D gene: TRBD1; V gene: TRBV11-1; CDR3 protein: CASAGTVSGNTIYF; CDR3 DNA: TGTGCCAGTGCGGGGACAGTCTCTGGAAACACCATATATTTT
clone size: NA; J gene: TRBJ1-2; D gene: NA; V gene: TRBV11-2; CDR3 protein: CASSQSGRGGYGYTF; CDR3 DNA: TGTGCCAGCAGCCAATCCGGTAGAGGTGGCTATGGCTACACCTTC
clone size: NA; J gene: TRBJ2-7; D gene: TRBD2; V gene: TRBV5-6; CDR3 protein: CASSFGLAGPSAYF; CDR3 DNA: TGTGCCAGCAGCTTCGGACTAGCGGGGCCGTCCGCGTACTTC
clone size: NA; J gene: TRBJ2-1; D gene: NA; V gene: TRBV2; CDR3 protein: CASVLSRRGNEQFF; CDR3 DNA: TGTGCCAGCGTGCTTTCGCGGCGGGGCAATGAGCAGTTCTTC
clone size: NA; J gene: TRBJ1-4; D gene: NA; V gene: TRBV5-4; CDR3 protein: CASSLGTGLEKLFF; CDR3 DNA: TGTGCCAGCAGCTTGGGAACAGGGCTTGAAAAACTGTTTTTT
clone size: NA; J gene: TRBJ1-2; D gene: TRBD1; V gene: TRBV5-4; CDR3 protein: CASSSGGGQGAYGYTF; CDR3 DNA: TGTGCCAGCAGCTCAGGAGGGGGGCAGGGGGCCTATGGCTACACCTTC
clone size: NA; J gene: TRBJ2-1; D gene: TRBD2; V gene: TRBV11-2; CDR3 protein: CASSLGLAGQSSYNEQFF; CDR3 DNA: TGTGCCAGCAGCTTGGGACTAGCGGGCCAAAGCTCCTACAATGAGCAGTTCTTC
clone size: NA; J gene: TRBJ1-5; D gene: NA; V gene: TRBV6-2/TRBV6-3; CDR3 protein: CASSYSTRGQPQHF; CDR3 DNA: TGTGCCAGCAGTTACTCGACTCGAGGTCAGCCCCAGCATTTT
clone size: NA; J gene: TRBJ2-1; D gene: NA; V gene: TRBV24-1; CDR3 protein: CATSDPGGPGWEQFF; CDR3 DNA: TGTGCCACCAGTGACCCTGGAGGGCCGGGATGGGAGCAGTTCTTC
clone size: NA; J gene: TRBJ2-3; D gene: TRBD2; V gene: TRBV5-6; CDR3 protein: CASTRVGIAGGKSTDTQYF; CDR3 DNA: TGTGCCAGCACCCGTGTGGGTATAGCGGGGGGGAAAAGCACAGATACGCAGTATTTT
clone size: NA; J gene: TRBJ1-1; D gene: NA; V gene: TRBV14; CDR3 protein: CASSQDQGSNTEAFF; CDR3 DNA: TGTGCCAGCAGCCAAGATCAGGGGTCGAACACTGAAGCTTTCTTT
clone size: NA; J gene: TRBJ1-5; D gene: TRBD1; V gene: TRBV28; CDR3 protein: CASGTGGPGPQPQHF; CDR3 DNA: TGTGCCAGCGGGACAGGGGGCCCAGGGCCCCAGCCCCAGCATTTT
clone size: NA; J gene: TRBJ1-6; D gene: NA; V gene: TRBV28; CDR3 protein: CASSFVLLNSPLHF; CDR3 DNA: TGTGCCAGCAGTTTTGTACTCCTTAATTCACCCCTCCACTTT
clone size: once; J gene: TRBJ2-2; D gene: NA; V gene: TRBV3-1/TRBV3-2; CDR3 protein: CASSQAVAGLVGTGELFF; CDR3 DNA: TGTGCCAGCAGCCAAGCGGTTGCAGGCCTCGTCGGCACCGGGGAGCTGTTTTTT
clone size: NA; J gene: TRBJ2-3; D gene: NA; V gene: TRBV6-5; CDR3 protein: CAGSYSPSRGTDTQYF; CDR3 DNA: TGTGCCGGCAGTTACTCGCCGAGTCGGGGCACAGATACGCAGTATTTT
clone size: NA; J gene: TRBJ2-3; D gene: NA; V gene: TRBV7-2; CDR3 protein: CASSSPPGSSTDTQYF; CDR3 DNA: TGTGCCAGCAGCTCCCCCCCCGGGTCTAGCACAGATACGCAGTATTTT
clone size: NA; J gene: TRBJ2-5; D gene: TRBD2; V gene: TRBV7-7; CDR3 protein: CASSLLGGSQETQYF; CDR3 DNA: TGTGCTAGCAGCTTACTCGGGGGGTCCCAAGAGACCCAGTACTTC
clone size: NA; J gene: TRBJ2-5; D gene: TRBD2; V gene: TRBV11-2; CDR3 protein: CASSINHPWTSRGWETQYF; CDR3 DNA: TGTGCCAGCAGCATCAATCACCCCTGGACTAGCCGAGGGTGGGAGACCCAGTACTTC
clone size: NA; J gene: TRBJ2-7; D gene: TRBD1; V gene: TRBV5-1; CDR3 protein: CASSLGVRTGEQYF; CDR3 DNA: TGCGCCAGCAGCTTGGGAGTTAGGACAGGAGAGCAGTACTTC
clone size: NA; J gene: TRBJ1-1; D gene: NA; V gene: TRBV6-5; CDR3 protein: CASRTDGGDTEAFF; CDR3 DNA: TGTGCCAGCAGGACCGACGGGGGTGACACTGAAGCTTTCTTT
clone size: NA; J gene: TRBJ1-2; D gene: NA; V gene: TRBV2; CDR3 protein: CASTHTGSRSYGYTF; CDR3 DNA: TGTGCCAGCACTCACACAGGGAGTCGTAGCTATGGCTACACCTTC
clone size: once; J gene: TRBJ2-7; D gene: NA; V gene: TRBV4-1; CDR3 protein: CASSPAGSPWDYEQYF; CDR3 DNA: TGCGCCAGCAGCCCAGCAGGGTCCCCCTGGGACTACGAGCAGTACTTC
clone size: NA; J gene: TRBJ1-1; D gene: TRBD1; V gene: TRBV20-1; CDR3 protein: CSASMLWGAGGIGTEAFF; CDR3 DNA: TGCAGTGCTAGTATGCTTTGGGGGGCAGGGGGCATAGGCACTGAAGCTTTCTTT
clone size: NA; J gene: TRBJ2-7; D gene: NA; V gene: TRBV6-5; CDR3 protein: CASSRPGEQYF; CDR3 DNA: TGTGCCAGCAGTAGACCGGGCGAGCAGTACTTC
clone size: NA; J gene: TRBJ2-3; D gene: NA; V gene: TRBV5-1; CDR3 protein: CASKLVSGTDTQYF; CDR3 DNA: TGCGCCAGTAAACTTGTCTCGGGCACAGATACGCAGTATTTT
clone size: once; J gene: TRBJ1-5; D gene: NA; V gene: TRBV28; CDR3 protein: CASIPSGHNQPQHF; CDR3 DNA: TGTGCCAGCATTCCCTCGGGTCACAATCAGCCCCAGCATTTT
clone size: NA; J gene: TRBJ2-1; D gene: TRBD2; V gene: TRBV4-2; CDR3 protein: CASSQDSGGSYNEQFF; CDR3 DNA: TGTGCCAGCAGCCAAGATTCGGGAGGGTCCTACAATGAGCAGTTCTTC
clone size: NA; J gene: TRBJ1-1; D gene: NA; V gene: TRBV12-5; CDR3 protein: CASGLETGQKNTEAFF; CDR3 DNA: TGTGCTAGTGGTTTGGAGACCGGACAGAAGAACACTGAAGCTTTCTTT
clone size: NA; J gene: TRBJ1-1; D gene: TRBD1; V gene: TRBV24-1; CDR3 protein: CATSATGDEAFF; CDR3 DNA: TGTGCCACCAGTGCCACAGGGGATGAAGCTTTCTTT
clone size: NA; J gene: TRBJ1-4; D gene: TRBD1; V gene: TRBV3-1/TRBV3-2; CDR3 protein: CASSQRDSPSTEKLFF; CDR3 DNA: TGTGCCAGCAGCCAACGGGACAGCCCGAGTACCGAAAAACTGTTTTTT
clone size: NA; J gene: TRBJ2-5; D gene: NA; V gene: TRBV10-2; CDR3 protein: CATNGGETQYF; CDR3 DNA: TGCGCCACTAACGGAGGGGAGACCCAGTACTTC
clone size: NA; J gene: TRBJ2-5; D gene: TRBD1; V gene: TRBV4-1; CDR3 protein: CASSPRAGDRVETQYF; CDR3 DNA: TGCGCCAGCAGCCCCCGGGCCGGGGACAGGGTGGAGACCCAGTACTTC
clone size: NA; J gene: TRBJ2-5; D gene: NA; V gene: TRBV7-2; CDR3 protein: CASSFGRFQETQYF; CDR3 DNA: TGTGCCAGCAGCTTTGGGAGGTTCCAAGAGACCCAGTACTTC
clone size: NA; J gene: TRBJ2-5; D gene: NA; V gene: TRBV14; CDR3 protein: CASSLGGTQYF; CDR3 DNA: TGTGCCAGCAGCCTCGGGGGGACCCAGTACTTC
clone size: NA; J gene: TRBJ1-4; D gene: TRBD1; V gene: TRBV4-1; CDR3 protein: CASSQPRRETGGSPREKLFF; CDR3 DNA: TGCGCCAGCAGCCAACCACGGAGGGAGACAGGGGGTAGTCCAAGGGAAAAACTGTTTTTT
clone size: NA; J gene: TRBJ2-7; D gene: NA; V gene: TRBV7-9; CDR3 protein: CASSLELGQIYEQYF; CDR3 DNA: TGTGCCAGCAGCTTAGAGCTTGGACAGATCTACGAGCAGTACTTC
clone size: NA; J gene: TRBJ2-2; D gene: TRBD2; V gene: TRBV2; CDR3 protein: CASSDSGRSTGELFF; CDR3 DNA: TGTGCCAGCAGTGATAGCGGGAGGAGCACCGGGGAGCTGTTTTTT
clone size: NA; J gene: TRBJ1-5; D gene: NA; V gene: TRBV15; CDR3 protein: CATSRDPGQPQHF; CDR3 DNA: TGTGCCACCAGCAGAGATCCCGGGCAGCCCCAGCATTTT